Listed below are T cell receptor beta chains from one sample, sequenced in a study of T cells in tuberculosis. The assay was immunoSEQ multiplex PCR, and TCRdb's table has in-frame clones only and misses some. The data hold 25,000 to 35,000 clones, with around 86% observed a single time. Sequencing used PBMCs, obtained at tuberculosis diagnosis. These receptor sequences come from an adult with tuberculosis. Each CDR3 is given with its conserved first and last residue. A D gene is named only where the DNA matches it firmly. A row's size may be missing; if present it is once, few, many or a size class.

size,V,D,J,CDR3,DNA
medium-sized,TRBV5-1,TRBD2,TRBJ2-7,CASYTGTSGFYEQYF,TGCGCCAGCTACACCGGGACTAGCGGTTTCTACGAGCAGTACTTC
NA,TRBV30,TRBD1,TRBJ2-2,CAWSAYRDRGRTGELFF,TGTGCCTGGAGCGCGTATCGGGACAGGGGGCGTACCGGGGAGCTGTTTTTT
NA,TRBV7-9,NA,TRBJ1-2,CATGGAYGYTF,TGTGCCACCGGGGGGGCCTATGGCTACACCTTC
NA,TRBV15,NA,TRBJ2-5,CATSRATTSTETQYF,TGTGCCACCAGCAGAGCCACAACTAGCACAGAGACCCAGTACTTC
NA,TRBV5-1,NA,TRBJ2-7,CASTAPGDYEQYF,TGCGCCAGCACCGCCCCAGGGGACTACGAGCAGTACTTC
NA,TRBV5-1,TRBD1,TRBJ2-7,CASSYAPDRSTYEQYF,TGCGCCAGCAGCTACGCCCCGGACAGGTCTACCTACGAGCAGTACTTC
NA,TRBV7-8,NA,TRBJ1-3,CASSTKTVSGNTIYF,TGTGCCAGCAGCACGAAGACAGTCTCTGGAAACACCATATATTTT
once,TRBV4-2,TRBD2,TRBJ2-3,CASSQDLAGGPTDTQYF,TGTGCCAGCAGCCAAGATCTTGCGGGAGGGCCGACAGATACGCAGTATTTT
NA,TRBV7-7,TRBD2,TRBJ2-3,CASSRTSGSTDTQYF,TGTGCCAGCAGCCGCACTAGCGGGAGCACAGATACGCAGTATTTT
NA,TRBV10-1,TRBD2,TRBJ2-3,CASSEGRTSGSTDTQYF,TGCGCCAGCAGTGAAGGTAGGACTAGCGGGAGCACAGATACGCAGTATTTT
NA,TRBV5-1,NA,TRBJ1-2,CASSSGFLGYGYTF,TGCGCCAGCAGCTCAGGGTTTCTTGGCTATGGCTACACCTTC
NA,TRBV5-1,TRBD1,TRBJ1-1,CASSPGTGGTEAFF,TGCGCCAGCAGCCCAGGGACAGGGGGGACTGAAGCTTTCTTT
NA,TRBV6-1,TRBD2,TRBJ2-7,CASSGRGLERYEQYF,TGTGCCAGCAGTGGGAGGGGACTAGAAAGGTACGAGCAGTACTTC
NA,TRBV11-3,TRBD1,TRBJ1-2,CASSSGTDYGYTF,TGTGCCAGCAGCTCCGGGACAGACTATGGCTACACCTTC
NA,TRBV5-1,TRBD1,TRBJ1-2,CASSRTEGQSYGYTF,TGCGCCAGCAGCAGAACCGAGGGACAGAGCTATGGCTACACCTTC
NA,TRBV19,NA,TRBJ1-1,CASSIVNFNTEAFF,TGTGCCAGTAGTATTGTCAATTTCAACACTGAAGCTTTCTTT
NA,TRBV5-1,TRBD2,TRBJ2-2,CASSVLAGGPINTGELFF,TGCGCCAGCAGCGTACTAGCGGGGGGGCCTATTAACACCGGGGAGCTGTTTTTT
NA,TRBV5-1,TRBD1,TRBJ2-2,CASSPDRGNTGELFF,TGCGCCAGCAGCCCGGACAGGGGAAACACCGGGGAGCTGTTTTTT
NA,TRBV2,TRBD1,TRBJ2-3,CASRGTGVDTQYF,TGTGCCAGCAGGGGGACAGGGGTCGATACGCAGTATTTT
few,TRBV5-6,NA,TRBJ1-5,CASSSTPSNQPQHF,TGTGCCAGCAGCTCAACACCCTCCAATCAGCCCCAGCATTTT
NA,TRBV7-3,TRBD2,TRBJ2-7,CASSLTATSGALYEQYF,TGTGCCAGCAGCTTAACCGCGACTAGCGGGGCCTTGTACGAGCAGTACTTC
once,TRBV9,TRBD2,TRBJ2-3,CASNLGLAGSDTQYF,TGTGCCAGCAACCTGGGACTAGCGGGGTCAGATACGCAGTATTTT
once,TRBV9,NA,TRBJ2-1,CASSTGQTSSYNEQFF,TGTGCCAGCAGCACCGGACAGACGAGCTCCTACAATGAGCAGTTCTTC
NA,TRBV6-5,TRBD2,TRBJ2-3,CASSYAGGTDTQYF,TGTGCCAGCAGTTACGCGGGGGGCACAGATACGCAGTATTTT
NA,TRBV7-3,TRBD1,TRBJ2-2,CASSPLTGLVTGELFF,TGTGCCAGCAGCCCCCTGACAGGGTTGGTCACCGGGGAGCTGTTTTTT
NA,TRBV4-2,NA,TRBJ2-7,CASSQDFGQTYEQYF,TGTGCCAGCAGCCAAGATTTTGGGCAGACCTACGAGCAGTACTTC
NA,TRBV2,TRBD1,TRBJ1-5,CASNQQGKDQPQHF,TGTGCCAGCAACCAACAGGGGAAGGATCAGCCCCAGCATTTT
NA,TRBV18,TRBD1,TRBJ1-5,CASSPGTGGIGQPQHF,TGTGCCAGCTCGCCTGGGACAGGTGGTATCGGTCAGCCCCAGCATTTT
NA,TRBV27,NA,TRBJ1-4,CASSLSDSNEKLFF,TGTGCCAGCAGTTTATCGGACAGCAATGAAAAACTGTTTTTT
NA,TRBV5-5,TRBD1,TRBJ2-1,CASSSRAGGGNEQFF,TGTGCCAGCAGCTCTAGGGCAGGGGGCGGGAATGAGCAGTTCTTC
once,TRBV9,NA,TRBJ2-7,CASSVGNRRNYEQYF,TGTGCCAGCAGCGTAGGAAATAGGAGAAACTACGAGCAGTACTTC